Shown below are 2 T cell receptor beta chains from a single sample sequenced in a study of shared clonotypes between healthy human individuals. Here immunoSEQ multiplex PCR was the method, and the copy in TCRdb shows in-frame clones only, minus some. The repertoire holds roughly 700,000 clones, with around two thirds as singletons. The sequencing sample was made of memory CD4+ T cells sorted from blood. Subset described: CD45RA-negative fraction. Receptors originate from a woman aged 25 to 39 in good health.

This clone has only a few counts. V usage is TRBV19 and J usage is TRBJ1-4; D remains ambiguous. The CDR3 contains 14 residues. The ends were cut back, 4 bases at V and 8 bases at J, with 14 bases in the middle. Germline assignment: CDR1 LNHDA and CDR2 SQIVND (reference sequence). The CDR3 sequence is CASSNDGLGEKLFF. In nucleotides, the CDR3 is TGTGCCAGTAGTAATGACGGCTTGGGAGAAAAACTGTTTTTT.

Worth noting for this clone: A read error may account for a junction end that differs from germline. This chain joins TRBV5-1 and TRBJ2-4; either TRBD1 or TRBD2 may supply D (5 bases each). Germline V lookup: CDR1 SGHRS, CDR2 YFSETQ. This CDR3 spans 14 amino acids. CDR3 nucleotide sequence: TGTGCCAGCAGCTTGGCCGGGGCACCTAACATTCAGTACTTC. It yields the protein CASSLAGAPNIQYF.